These 32 T cell receptor beta chains share one sample of origin, sequenced in a study of radiation and T cells in renal cell carcinoma. Assay used: immunoSEQ multiplex PCR; TCRdb lists only in-frame clones, some missing. This sample has tens of thousands of clones, with approximately 83% found just once. Sample time point: baseline pretreatment blood. The treatment was: 15 Gy SBRT to primary tumor, nephrectomy 4 weeks later. Sequences were derived from blood, sampled from a patient whose treatment included radiotherapy and nephrectomy. These receptors all stem from a man between 60 and 75 years old with renal cell carcinoma.

The J gene is TRBJ2-2, the V gene TRBV5-8, with 9 bases that match TRBD2. The CDR3 has 16 residues. The J segment lost 5 bases and the V segment lost 0 bases, leaving 5 bases of the junction unmatched. The V gene's germline CDR1 is SGHTS and CDR2 YDEGEE. The CDR3: CASSLGGLALTGELFF. In nucleotides, the CDR3 is TGTGCCAGCAGCTTGGGCGGACTAGCGTTGACCGGGGAGCTGTTTTTT.

This rearrangement joins TRBV6-1 to TRBJ1-5; D is undetermined. The V end was cut by 7 bases, the J end by 7 bases, with 17 bases between. There are 14 residues in the CDR3. The germline gives CDR1 MNHNS, CDR2 SASEGT. The CDR3 bases are TGTGCCAGCACCCCTGAGAAGGATTGGCAGCCCCAGCATTTT. This codes for CASTPEKDWQPQHF.

The V and J genes are TRBV15 and TRBJ2-5, with 9 bases fitting TRBD1. With V trimmed by 8 bases and J by 3 bases, 4 bases remained unmatched. Germline V gene sequence: CDR1 LNHNV, CDR2 YYDKDF (reference sequence). This CDR3 region has 13 residues. CDR3 coding DNA: TGTGCCACCTACCGGGACAGGGAAGAGACCCAGTACTTC. This encodes CATYRDREETQYF. The full variable domain, rest sourced from reference TRBV15 and TRBJ2-5, is DAMVIQNPRYQVTQFGKPVTLSCSQTLNHNVMYWYQQKSSQAPKLLFHYYDKDFNNEADTPDNFQSRRPNTSFCFLDIRSPGLGDTAMYLCATYRDREETQYFGPGTRLLVL.

The chain is built from TRBV13 and TRBJ2-3; 7 bases are shared with TRBD2. Germline V lookup: CDR1 PRHDT, CDR2 FYEKMQ (reference sequence). V lost 8 bases to trimming and J lost 1 base; unmatched junction nucleotides: 3. The length of the CDR3 is 13 residues. CDR3 residues: CASSLARTDTQYF. CDR3 coding DNA: TGTGCCAGCTCACTAGCGCGCACAGATACGCAGTATTTT.

This chain joins TRBV15 and TRBJ1-2, with D hard to call. This CDR3 region has 15 residues. The V and J ends lost 0 bases and 7 bases respectively, with 15 bases between them. Germline CDR1 LNHNV, CDR2 YYDKDF (reference sequence). The CDR3, as DNA: TGTGCCACCAGCAGAGATACTGCCCAGTCACCTGGCTACACCTTC. Its protein product is CATSRDTAQSPGYTF.

The chain uses TRBV28 and TRBJ2-7, with D possibly TRBD1 on 6 matching bases. V was cut by 5 bases and J by 3 bases, with 14 bases left in between. This CDR3 is built from 14 residues. CDR1 is MDHEN, CDR2 SYDVKM, per germline. The CDR3 region has the DNA TGTGCCAGCAGTAGAGGGAGAGGGGGCTACGAGCAGTACTTC. This encodes CASSRGRGGYEQYF.

The rearrangement uses TRBV6-5 and TRBJ2-1, with D perhaps TRBD2 (7 bases). There are 13 residues in the CDR3. Germline CDR1 is MNHEY and CDR2 is SVGAGI. The V gene lost 7 bases and the J gene lost 7 bases, with 14 bases spanning the gap. This CDR3 reads CASTPGRGNEQFF. CDR3 DNA sequence: TGTGCCAGCACCCCAGGGAGGGGGAATGAGCAGTTCTTC.

This clone occurred a few times. V and J are TRBV28 and TRBJ1-1; TRBD1 matches 7 bases. This CDR3 has 16 amino acids. J gave up 0 bases and V 6 bases, and 10 bases lay outside the gene matches. Germline CDR1 and CDR2: MDHEN and SYDVKM. The CDR3 here is CASSLTAGQMNTEAFF. CDR3 sequence (DNA): TGTGCCAGCAGCCTTACCGCGGGACAGATGAACACTGAAGCTTTCTTT.

V usage is TRBV28 and J usage is TRBJ1-5; TRBD1 might be the D (6 bases). The CDR3 spans 13 residues. CDR1 and CDR2 (germline): MDHEN, SYDVKM. V shed 6 bases and J shed 2 bases, with 8 bases lying between them. The CDR3 region has the DNA TGTGCCAGCAGCCCAGGGGGCAATCAGCCCCAGCATTTT. Amino acid sequence: CASSPGGNQPQHF.

V usage is TRBV5-1 and J usage is TRBJ2-2; D call uncertain. The V end was cut by 5 bases, the J end by 2 bases, with 10 bases between. In germline, CDR1 is SGHRS, CDR2 YFSETQ. This CDR3 contains 14 residues. This CDR3 is CASSSTVNTGELFF. The DNA for the CDR3 is TGCGCCAGCAGTTCGACCGTAAACACCGGGGAGCTGTTTTTT.

V usage is TRBV4-1 and J usage is TRBJ2-7; 8 nucleotides match TRBD1. Germline V gene sequence: CDR1 MGHRA, CDR2 YSYEKL. This CDR3 is built from 15 residues. Trimming at V came to 3 bases and at J to 2 bases, leaving 6 bases not matched to a gene. CDR3 coding DNA: TGCGCCAGCAGCCACCCAGGACAGGGAGCCTACGAGCAGTACTTC. It encodes CASSHPGQGAYEQYF.

The CDR3 DNA is TGTGCCAGCAGCTTAGCTCCGGGACAGGGTGTCGAGCAGTACTTC. This sequence encodes CASSLAPGQGVEQYF. The chain couples TRBV11-2 to TRBJ2-7, with 9 bases aligning to TRBD1. Germline trimming cut 1 base from V and 6 bases from J; bases unmatched to any gene: 7. Germline values: CDR1 SGHAT, CDR2 FQNNGV. CDR3 length equals 15 residues. The whole variable domain, remainder taken from reference TRBV11-2 and TRBJ2-7, is EAGVAQSPRYKIIEKRQSVAFWCNPISGHATLYWYQQILGQGPKLLIQFQNNGVVDDSQLPKDRFSAERLKGVDSTLKIQPAKLEDSAVYLCASSLAPGQGVEQYFGPGTRLTVT.

The chain uses TRBV11-2 and TRBJ2-2, with D unresolved. Germline CDR1 is SGHAT and CDR2 is FQNNGV. V was shortened by 5 bases and J by 1 base, with 11 bases between the two germline ends. The CDR3 sequence is 15 residues long. The CDR3 loop reads CASSKTLGNTGELFF. CDR3 nucleotide sequence: TGTGCCAGCAGCAAGACCTTGGGGAACACCGGGGAGCTGTTTTTT. The variable domain in full, with the rest retrieved from reference TRBV11-2 and TRBJ2-2, is EAGVAQSPRYKIIEKRQSVAFWCNPISGHATLYWYQQILGQGPKLLIQFQNNGVVDDSQLPKDRFSAERLKGVDSTLKIQPAKLEDSAVYLCASSKTLGNTGELFFGEGSRLTVL.

This clone was seen only once. This sequence joins TRBV6-6 and TRBJ1-4; unclear D gene. CDR3 size: 16 residues. Germline CDR1 is MNHNY and CDR2 is SVGAGI (reference sequence). V was pared by 1 base and J by 3 bases, with 12 bases between. DNA for the CDR3: TGTGCCAGCAGTTACTGGAGTGCTCTGGCTAATGAAAAACTGTTTTTT. Protein sequence: CASSYWSALANEKLFF.

The rearrangement uses TRBV5-4 and TRBJ2-7, with TRBD2 identical over 7 bases. The V and J ends lost 4 bases and 4 bases, in that order; junction bases with no gene match: 8. The CDR3 contains 14 residues. Germline V gives CDR1 SGHNT, CDR2 YYREEE (reference sequence). The CDR3 bases are TGTGCCAGCAGCGGAGGGCGGGAGCGTTACGAGCAGTACTTC. This encodes CASSGGRERYEQYF. The whole variable domain, remainder taken from reference TRBV5-4 and TRBJ2-7, is ETGVTQSPTHLIKTRGQQVTLRCSSQSGHNTVSWYQQALGQGPQFIFQYYREEENGRGNFPPRFSGLQFPNYSSELNVNALELDDSALYLCASSGGRERYEQYFGPGTRLTVT.

The chain joins TRBV7-3 to TRBJ1-1; TRBD1 matches 7 bases. The V gene's germline CDR1 is SGHTA and CDR2 FQGTGA. This CDR3 is built from 13 residues. V was clipped by 3 bases and J by 5 bases; unmatched bases: 3. The CDR3 reads CASSLNRGTEAFF. For the CDR3, the DNA is TGTGCCAGCAGCTTGAACAGGGGTACTGAAGCTTTCTTT.

V usage is TRBV7-9 and J usage is TRBJ1-3, with D maybe TRBD1 (6 bases). The CDR3 runs 16 residues. Germline V gene data show CDR1 as SEHNR and CDR2 as FQNEAQ (reference sequence). With 2 bases removed from V and 2 bases from J, the gap between germline ends came to 13 bases. The CDR3 protein is CASSLFRGKAGNTIYF. The CDR3 DNA sequence: TGTGCCAGCAGCTTATTCAGGGGAAAGGCTGGAAACACCATATATTTT.

This clone was counted once. J is TRBJ1-1 and V is TRBV18, with 7 bases lining up with TRBD1. Germline V CDR1 and CDR2: KGHSH, LQKENI. V dropped 5 bases and J dropped 0; count of bases not matched to a gene: 9. The CDR3 runs 16 residues. CDR3 DNA sequence: TGTGCCAGCTCAAGTCGCCAGGGGGGGATGAACACTGAAGCTTTCTTT. Translated: CASSSRQGGMNTEAFF.

Written as DNA, the CDR3 is TGTGCCAGCAGCGGATGGACTAGCTATTCTGGCGAGACCCAGTACTTC. Translated, it gives CASSGWTSYSGETQYF. The V and J genes are TRBV9 and TRBJ2-5, with 8 bases fitting TRBD2. Trimming at V came to 3 bases and at J to 5 bases, leaving 12 bases not matched to a gene. Germline V lookup: CDR1 SGDLS, CDR2 YYNGEE. The CDR3 is 16 amino acids.

This clone is a singleton in its sample. This chain connects TRBV7-2 to TRBJ2-3, with 12 bases matching TRBD2. This CDR3 spans 17 amino acids. V lost 5 bases, J lost 5 bases, and 11 bases stayed unmatched. Per the germline V gene, CDR1 is SGHTA and CDR2 is FQGNSA. CDR3 loop: CASSITLAGGEGDTQYF. The CDR3, as DNA: TGTGCCAGCAGCATCACTCTAGCGGGAGGGGAGGGAGATACGCAGTATTTT.

This rearrangement joins TRBV27 to TRBJ2-1, with TRBD2 matching over 10 bases. The CDR3 has 16 residues. Trimming at V came to 6 bases and at J to 6 bases, leaving 11 bases not matched to a gene. Per germline, CDR1 MNHEY and CDR2 SMNVEV (reference sequence). CDR3 amino acids: CASSFALAGAGNEQFF. The CDR3 DNA is TGTGCCAGCAGCTTCGCTCTAGCGGGAGCGGGCAATGAGCAGTTCTTC.

This chain uses TRBV7-8 with TRBJ2-7; 10 bases match TRBD2. CDR3 length equals 16 residues. The V gene end was trimmed by 2 bases and the J gene end by 6 bases; junction bases not matched to a gene: 10. Per germline, CDR1 SGHVS and CDR2 FQNEAQ. CDR3 sequence reads: CASSLRESGRGGEQYF. As DNA, the CDR3 is TGTGCCAGCAGCTTAAGGGAGAGCGGGAGGGGGGGCGAGCAGTACTTC.

The V call is TRBV7-3, the J call TRBJ2-2; 7 bases map to TRBD2. Germline assignment: CDR1 SGHTA and CDR2 FQGTGA. V lost 6 bases, J lost 0 bases, and 7 bases stayed unmatched. The CDR3 loop spans 16 amino acids. CDR3 DNA sequence: TGTGCCAGCAGTTATAGCGGGCCTTCGAACACCGGGGAGCTGTTTTTT. Translated: CASSYSGPSNTGELFF.

The chain has TRBV6-1 and TRBJ2-3; no firm D call. V lost 6 bases, J lost 5 bases, and 6 bases lay in between. Germline assignment: CDR1 MNHNS and CDR2 SASEGT. The CDR3 contains 11 residues. CDR3 loop: CASRGLDTQYF. CDR3 DNA sequence: TGTGCCAGCAGGGGGTTAGATACGCAGTATTTT.

J is TRBJ1-5 and V is TRBV6-1, with TRBD1 as a possible D gene (5 bases). V was clipped by 6 bases and J by 2 bases, with 5 bases between them. CDR3 size: 12 residues. Germline V CDR1 and CDR2: MNHNS, SASEGT. CDR3 residues: CASRQGNQPQHF. The CDR3 DNA follows: TGTGCCAGCAGACAGGGCAATCAGCCCCAGCATTTT.

V is TRBV6-1 and J is TRBJ2-5; a weak D match, TRBD2 (5 bases). The J call is uncertain, as TRBJ2-7 better fits the DNA end. This CDR3 region has 12 residues. Germline V gene sequence: CDR1 MNHNS, CDR2 SASEGT. DNA for the CDR3: TGTGCCAGTAGGACGGAGGTTTACGAGCAGTACTTC. It is translated as CASRTEVYEQYF.

Only a few counts were recorded for this clone. This chain connects TRBV27 to TRBJ2-6, with D possibly being TRBD1 (7 bases). This CDR3 has 21 residues. Trimming left V 3 bases short and J 0 bases short, with 24 bases between. Germline CDR1 reads MNHEY; CDR2 reads SMNVEV (reference sequence). The CDR3 loop reads CASSLTGQDEGLYSGANVLTF. CDR3 bases: TGTGCCAGCAGTTTGACAGGACAGGACGAGGGACTTTACTCTGGGGCCAACGTCCTGACTTTC.

This CDR3 is CASNTQGPLIQPQHF. The CDR3 DNA sequence: TGTGCCAGCAACACTCAGGGGCCCTTGATTCAGCCCCAGCATTTT. The chain has TRBV6-1 and TRBJ1-5; D is possibly TRBD1 (6 bases). CDR1 and CDR2 (germline): MNHNS, SASEGT. This CDR3 is 15 amino acids long. Trimming removed 7 bases from V and 6 bases from J, with 19 bases in between.

The chain's CDR3 is CATATGSEQYF. CDR3 in DNA: TGTGCCACGGCGACAGGCTCCGAGCAGTACTTC. The chain joins TRBV19 to TRBJ2-7, with a tentative D call TRBD1 (6 bases). This CDR3 has 11 amino acids. The germline V and J ends were trimmed by 10 bases and 6 bases, with 13 bases remaining between them. Germline loops: CDR1 LNHDA, CDR2 SQIVND (reference sequence).

This chain links TRBV2 with TRBJ1-6, with D unresolved. Germline values: CDR1 SNHLY, CDR2 FYNNEI. The CDR3 loop spans 14 amino acids. V was pared by 2 bases and J by 7 bases, with 9 bases between. DNA of the CDR3: TGTGCCAGCAGTGAACTACAGCAGAATTCACCCCTCCACTTT. Amino acids: CASSELQQNSPLHF.

The chain is built from TRBV18 and TRBJ2-2, with 9 bases fitting TRBD2. With V trimmed by 1 base and J by 2 bases, 2 bases remained unmatched. CDR1 KGHSH and CDR2 LQKENI come from the germline V gene. The length of the CDR3 is 16 residues. The DNA of the CDR3 is TGTGCCAGCTCACCACTAGCGGGAGTTAACACCGGGGAGCTGTTTTTT. Its protein product is CASSPLAGVNTGELFF. Based on the CDR3 plus reference TRBV18 and TRBJ2-2, the full variable domain is NAGVMQNPRHLVRRRGQEARLRCSPMKGHSHVYWYRQLPEEGLKFMVYLQKENIIDESGMPKERFSAEFPKEGPSILRIQQVVRGDSAAYFCASSPLAGVNTGELFFGEGSRLTVL.

The rearrangement links TRBV23-1 to TRBJ2-5; weak D call: TRBD1 (5 bases). TRBV23-1 is an ORF for which the function is uncertain. The CDR3 consists of 20 residues. The V and J ends lost 0 bases and 2 bases respectively, with 25 bases between them. For the CDR3, the DNA is TGCGCCAGCAGTCAATCCTGTGACGGTTTAGAGACAGCAATTCAAGAGACCCAGTACTTC. As protein: CASSQSCDGLETAIQETQYF.